The present T cell receptor (beta chain) was sequenced within a study of T cell changes during pregnancy in multiple sclerosis. TCRdb's table, derived via immunoSEQ multiplex PCR, lists solely in-frame clones and lacks some. The repertoire holds over 35,000 clones, with roughly 87% as singletons. CDR3 size: 15 residues. Sample: CD8+ T cells from peripheral blood mononuclear cells, taken in the first trimester of pregnancy. The rearrangement joins TRBV21-1 to TRBJ2-1; the D call of TRBD1 is as the table states it, not checked on the DNA. TRBV21-1 has pseudogene status. The sequence came from a female donor with multiple sclerosis, enrolled in a pregnancy study. This chain's CDR3 is CASSKSRQVHSHRFF. The DNA for the CDR3 is TGTGCCAGCAGCAAAAGTAGACAGGTTCATTCACATCGGTTCTTC.